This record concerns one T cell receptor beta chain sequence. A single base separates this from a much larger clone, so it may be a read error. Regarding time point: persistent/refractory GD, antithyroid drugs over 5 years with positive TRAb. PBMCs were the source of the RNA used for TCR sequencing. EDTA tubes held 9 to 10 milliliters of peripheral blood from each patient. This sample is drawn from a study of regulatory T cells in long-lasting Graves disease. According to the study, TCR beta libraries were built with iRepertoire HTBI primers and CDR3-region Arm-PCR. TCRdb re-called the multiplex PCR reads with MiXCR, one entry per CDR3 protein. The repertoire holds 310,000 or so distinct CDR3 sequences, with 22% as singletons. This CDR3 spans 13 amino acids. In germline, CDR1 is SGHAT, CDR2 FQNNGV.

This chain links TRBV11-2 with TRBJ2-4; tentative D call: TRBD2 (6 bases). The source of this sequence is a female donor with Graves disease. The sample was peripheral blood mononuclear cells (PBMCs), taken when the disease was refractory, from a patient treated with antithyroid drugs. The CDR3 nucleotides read TGTGCCAGCAGGGAGACTAGTCGAAACATTCAGCACTTC. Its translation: CASRETSRNIQHF.